What follows describes a single T cell receptor (beta chain). Method: immunoSEQ multiplex PCR; TCRdb's copy keeps in-frame clones and lacks some. The repertoire holds approximately 470,000 clones, about 90% seen once, with 0.65% to 0.9% in the top ten. This CDR3 region has 15 residues. Germline V gene data show CDR1 as SGHRS and CDR2 as YFSETQ. The germline V and J ends were trimmed by 4 bases and 2 bases, with 15 bases remaining between them. This record comes from a study of blood T cell repertoires in COVID-19. Study summary: From the United States, Italy and Spain came samples of acute and convalescent COVID-19.

The V gene is TRBV5-1, the J gene TRBJ1-2; D is unclear. The sequence derives from a woman younger than 35 who had recovered from COVID-19. The sequenced sample was PBMCs or T cells enriched from blood (not recorded which). CDR3 nucleotides: TGCGCCAGCAGCCCTCTGAGGGTGGGCAACTATGGCTACACCTTC. Translating gives CASSPLRVGNYGYTF.